The present T cell receptor (beta chain) was sequenced within a study of T cell responses to AZD1222 COVID-19 vaccine. Points from the study as a whole: Repertoire samples came only from after the peak T cell response.

This clone has more than one count but fewer than ten. The antigen is not known. Trimming at V came to 3 bases and at J to 9 bases, leaving 11 bases not matched to a gene. Per the germline V gene, CDR1 is SGHKS and CDR2 is YYEKEE (reference sequence). CDR3 length: 16 amino acids. Sequencing used immunoSEQ multiplex PCR; TCRdb keeps in-frame clones, though not all of them. The table shows around 130,000 clones, with nearly 95% occurring only once. This specimen was peripheral blood, taken on day 0 of AZD1222 vaccination. The gene calls are TRBV5-5 and TRBJ1-6; 8 nucleotides agree with TRBD1. The TCR sequence derives from an adult in good health. CDR3 coding DNA: TGTGCCAGCAGCTCCTTCCTAGACAGGGGAGGTTCACCCCTCCACTTT. Translated, it gives CASSSFLDRGGSPLHF.